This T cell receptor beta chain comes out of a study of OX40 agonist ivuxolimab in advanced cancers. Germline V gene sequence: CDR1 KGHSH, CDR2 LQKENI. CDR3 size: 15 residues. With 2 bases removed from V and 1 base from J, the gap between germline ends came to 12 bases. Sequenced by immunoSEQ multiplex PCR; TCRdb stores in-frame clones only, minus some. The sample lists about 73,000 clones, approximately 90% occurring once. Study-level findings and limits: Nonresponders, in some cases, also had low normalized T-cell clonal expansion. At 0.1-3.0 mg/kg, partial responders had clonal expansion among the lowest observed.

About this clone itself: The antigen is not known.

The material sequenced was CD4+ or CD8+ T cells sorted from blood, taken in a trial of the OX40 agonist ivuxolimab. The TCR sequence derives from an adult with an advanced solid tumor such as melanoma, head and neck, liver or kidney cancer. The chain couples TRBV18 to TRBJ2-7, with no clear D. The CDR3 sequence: CASSPGQVNSYEQYF. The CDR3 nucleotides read TGTGCCAGCTCACCAGGGCAGGTGAATTCCTACGAGCAGTACTTC. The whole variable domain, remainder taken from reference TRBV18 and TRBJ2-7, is NAGVMQNPRHLVRRRGQEARLRCSPMKGHSHVYWYRQLPEEGLKFMVYLQKENIIDESGMPKERFSAEFPKEGPSILRIQQVVRGDSAAYFCASSPGQVNSYEQYFGPGTRLTVT.